This T cell receptor beta chain was sequenced for a study of blood T cells in healthy people across ages. Whole-study context: In model experiments, template switching was able to capture about one barcoded beta molecule for every two T cells that were present. Study-level points and caveats: Aged donors had fewer naive CD4+ cells and lower diversity than long-lived donors. TCR beta diversity was tightly associated with the proportion of naive T cells. Not knowing donor CMV status may have confounded expanded clonotype changes.

Together with a sample-barcoded 5' primer, a J-beta primer mix was included in a second PCR lasting roughly 6 to 12 cycles. Each CDR3 protein is one row after TCRdb ran MiXCR on the 5' RACE reads. Altogether approximately 600,000 distinct CDR3 sequences are present, around three fifths being singletons, with the ten largest covering approximately 37%. Note on this clonotype: The antigen remains unidentified.

This CDR3 comprises 15 residues. Germline-derived CDR1 and CDR2 are SEHNR and FQNEAQ (reference sequence). V gave up 5 bases and J gave up 0 bases, with 11 bases separating them. Sequenced: blood. The rearrangement joins TRBV7-9 to TRBJ2-1, with D perhaps matching TRBD1 (6 bases). This receptor was obtained from a man in his sixties in good health. The CDR3 loop is CASSVRRGSYNEQFF. The CDR3 DNA is TGTGCCAGCAGCGTCCGCAGGGGCTCCTACAATGAGCAGTTCTTC. Variable domain in full (rest from reference TRBV7-9 and TRBJ2-1): DTGVSQNPRHKITKRGQNVTFRCDPISEHNRLYWYRQTLGQGPEFLTYFQNEAQLEKSRLLSDRFSAERPKGSFSTLEIQRTEQGDSAMYLCASSVRRGSYNEQFFGPGTRLTVL.